The rows below give T cell receptor beta chains drawn from one sample of a study of shared clonotypes between healthy human individuals. Assay: immunoSEQ multiplex PCR; the TCRdb copy retains only in-frame clones and omits some. The sample includes about 2 million clones, 85% to 95% seen only once; the top ten take 1% to 1.5%. What was sequenced was naive CD8+ T cells sorted from blood. The source is a man younger than 30 in good health. CDR3s leave out the opening cysteine and the closing phenylalanine or tryptophan.

j_call	cdr3_length	v_call	cdr3_aa
TRBJ2-1	14	TRBV7-9	ASSPGPGLSYNEQF
TRBJ2-1	12	TRBV9	ASSVESGSNEQF
TRBJ1-4	12	TRBV7-9	ASSSGQINEKLF
TRBJ1-3	13	TRBV7-2	ASKLGGGTGNTIY
TRBJ2-7	12	TRBV27	ASSRLGAPYEQY
TRBJ1-2	14	TRBV13	ASSLEGQFTWAGYT
TRBJ2-5	11	TRBV7-7	ASSLQGVETQY
TRBJ2-1	13	TRBV4-3	ASSRDRGSYNEQF
TRBJ1-4	10	TRBV30	ALTGVNEKLF
TRBJ1-2	11	TRBV5-4	ASSFTGGEGYT
TRBJ2-1	12	TRBV19	ASSIGGRYNEQF
TRBJ2-5	12	TRBV10-2	ASSGVAGEETQY
TRBJ2-7	11	TRBV4-3	ASSQEVVYEQY
TRBJ1-3	13	TRBV13	ASSLGQGAGNTIY